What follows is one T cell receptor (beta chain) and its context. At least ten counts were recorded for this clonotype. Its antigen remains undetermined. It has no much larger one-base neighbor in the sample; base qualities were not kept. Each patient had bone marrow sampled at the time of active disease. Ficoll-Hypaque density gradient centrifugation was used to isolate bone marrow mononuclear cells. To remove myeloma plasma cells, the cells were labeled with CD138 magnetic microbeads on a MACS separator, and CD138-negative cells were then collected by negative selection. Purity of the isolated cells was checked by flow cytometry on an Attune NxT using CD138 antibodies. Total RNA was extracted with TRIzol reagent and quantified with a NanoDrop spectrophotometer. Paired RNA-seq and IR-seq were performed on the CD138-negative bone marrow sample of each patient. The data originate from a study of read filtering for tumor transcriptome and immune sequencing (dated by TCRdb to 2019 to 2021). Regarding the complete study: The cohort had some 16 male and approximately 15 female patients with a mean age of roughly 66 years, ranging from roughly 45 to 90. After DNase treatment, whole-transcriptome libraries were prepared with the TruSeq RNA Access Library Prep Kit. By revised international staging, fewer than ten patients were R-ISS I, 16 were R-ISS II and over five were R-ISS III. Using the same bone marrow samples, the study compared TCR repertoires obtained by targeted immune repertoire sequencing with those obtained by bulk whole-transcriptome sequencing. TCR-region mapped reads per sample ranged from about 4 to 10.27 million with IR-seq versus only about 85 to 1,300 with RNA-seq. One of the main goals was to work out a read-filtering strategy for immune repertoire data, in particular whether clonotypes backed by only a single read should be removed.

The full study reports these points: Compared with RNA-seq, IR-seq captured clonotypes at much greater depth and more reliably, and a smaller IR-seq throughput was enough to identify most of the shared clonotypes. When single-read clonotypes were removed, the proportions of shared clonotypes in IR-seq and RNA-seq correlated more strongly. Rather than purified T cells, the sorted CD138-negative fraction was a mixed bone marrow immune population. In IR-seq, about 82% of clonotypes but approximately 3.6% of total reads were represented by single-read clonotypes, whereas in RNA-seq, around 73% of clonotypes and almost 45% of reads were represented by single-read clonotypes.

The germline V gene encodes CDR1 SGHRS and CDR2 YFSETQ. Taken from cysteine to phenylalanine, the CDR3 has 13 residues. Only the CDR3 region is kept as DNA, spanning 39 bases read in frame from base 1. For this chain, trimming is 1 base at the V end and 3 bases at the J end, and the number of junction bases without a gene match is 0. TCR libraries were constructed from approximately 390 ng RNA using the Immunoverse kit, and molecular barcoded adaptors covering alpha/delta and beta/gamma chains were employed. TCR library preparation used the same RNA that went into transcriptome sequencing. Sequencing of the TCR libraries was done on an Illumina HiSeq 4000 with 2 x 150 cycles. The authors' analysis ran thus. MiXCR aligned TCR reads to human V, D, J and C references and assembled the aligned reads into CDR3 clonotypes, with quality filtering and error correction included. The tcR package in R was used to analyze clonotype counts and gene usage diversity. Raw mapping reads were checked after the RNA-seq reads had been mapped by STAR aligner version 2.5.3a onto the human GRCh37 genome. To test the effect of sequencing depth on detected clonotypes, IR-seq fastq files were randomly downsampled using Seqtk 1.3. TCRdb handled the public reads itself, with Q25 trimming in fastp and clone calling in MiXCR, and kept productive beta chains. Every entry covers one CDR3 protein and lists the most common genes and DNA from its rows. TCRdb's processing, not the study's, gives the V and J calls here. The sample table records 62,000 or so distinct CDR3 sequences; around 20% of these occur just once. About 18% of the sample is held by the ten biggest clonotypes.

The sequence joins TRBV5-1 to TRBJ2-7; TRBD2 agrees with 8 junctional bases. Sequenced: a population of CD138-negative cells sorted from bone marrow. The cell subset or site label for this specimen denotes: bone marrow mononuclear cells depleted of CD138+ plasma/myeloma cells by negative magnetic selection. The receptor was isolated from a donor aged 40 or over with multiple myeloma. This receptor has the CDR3 CASSLTSGYEQYF. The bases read TGCGCCAGCAGCTTGACTAGCGGCTACGAGCAGTACTTC.